This TCR beta chain was obtained from a study of blood T cells in healthy people across ages. Sample-barcoded 5' priming and a J-beta primer mix drove a second PCR of about 6 to 12 cycles. TCRdb fed the 5' RACE reads into MiXCR, producing one record per CDR3 protein. Of around 800,000 distinct CDR3 sequences listed, 46% were seen once; the top ten hold 15% to 20%. The trim removed 2 bases at V and 1 base at J, leaving 2 bases unmatched. The CDR3 covers 16 residues. CDR1 KGHDR and CDR2 SFDVKD come from the germline V gene. This clonotype was counted only a few times. This sequence was found in a man of 80 years or more in good health. This chain joins TRBV24-1 and TRBJ2-3, with 10 positions matching TRBD2. What was sequenced was blood. For the CDR3, the DNA is TGTGCCACCAGTGATTCCGGGACTAGCGGCACAGATACGCAGTATTTT. Amino acid sequence: CATSDSGTSGTDTQYF.